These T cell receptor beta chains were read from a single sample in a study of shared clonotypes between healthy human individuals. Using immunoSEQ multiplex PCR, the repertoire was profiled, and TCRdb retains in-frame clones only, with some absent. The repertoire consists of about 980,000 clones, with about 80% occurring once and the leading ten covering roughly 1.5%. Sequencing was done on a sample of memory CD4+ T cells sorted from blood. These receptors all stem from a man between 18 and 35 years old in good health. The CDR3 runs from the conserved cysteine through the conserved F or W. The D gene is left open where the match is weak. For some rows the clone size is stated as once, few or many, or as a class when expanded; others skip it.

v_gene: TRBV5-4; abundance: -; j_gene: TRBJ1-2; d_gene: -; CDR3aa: CASSSSGTEHYGYTF; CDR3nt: TGTGCCAGCAGCTCGTCCGGGACCGAACATTATGGCTACACCTTC
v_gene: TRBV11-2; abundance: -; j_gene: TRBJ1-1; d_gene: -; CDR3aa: CASSLERGNTEAFF; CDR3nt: TGTGCCAGCAGCTTAGAGAGGGGGAACACTGAAGCTTTCTTT
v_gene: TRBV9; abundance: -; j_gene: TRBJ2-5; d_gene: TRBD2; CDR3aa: CASSYQAGGAETQYF; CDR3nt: TGTGCCAGCAGCTATCAAGCGGGGGGGGCAGAGACCCAGTACTTC
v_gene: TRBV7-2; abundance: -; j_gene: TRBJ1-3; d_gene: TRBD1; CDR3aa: CASSLRGQGGNTIYF; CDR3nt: TGTGCCAGCAGCTTAAGGGGGCAGGGGGGAAACACCATATATTTT
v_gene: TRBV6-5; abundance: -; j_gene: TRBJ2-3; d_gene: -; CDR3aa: CASRSGWRDTQYF; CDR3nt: TGTGCCAGCAGGTCCGGGTGGCGGGATACGCAGTATTTT
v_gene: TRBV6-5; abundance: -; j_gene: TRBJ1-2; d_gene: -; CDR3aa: CASSPWQDGYYGYTF; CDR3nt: TGTGCCAGCAGTCCTTGGCAGGACGGATACTATGGCTACACCTTC
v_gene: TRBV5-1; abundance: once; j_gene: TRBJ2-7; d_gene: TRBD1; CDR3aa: CASNGQGYEQYF; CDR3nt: TGCGCCAGCAACGGACAGGGCTACGAGCAGTACTTC
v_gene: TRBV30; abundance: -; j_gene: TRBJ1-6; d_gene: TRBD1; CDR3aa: CAWRDGGRGLFSPLHF; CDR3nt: TGTGCCTGGAGGGATGGTGGCAGGGGGCTATTTTCACCCCTCCACTTT
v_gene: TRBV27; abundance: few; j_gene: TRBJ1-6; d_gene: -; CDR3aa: CASSLSGVNSPLHF; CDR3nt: TGTGCCAGCAGTTTATCGGGGGTTAATTCACCCCTCCACTTT
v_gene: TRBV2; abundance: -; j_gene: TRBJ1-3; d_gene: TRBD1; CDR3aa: CASSEQGTGRNTIYF; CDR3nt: TGTGCCAGCAGCGAACAAGGGACAGGCAGAAACACCATATATTTT
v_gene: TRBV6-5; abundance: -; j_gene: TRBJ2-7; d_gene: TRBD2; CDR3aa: CASRGGTAEYF; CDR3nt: TGTGCCAGCAGGGGGGGGACCGCGGAGTACTTC
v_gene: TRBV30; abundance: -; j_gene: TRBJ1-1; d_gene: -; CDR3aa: CASKKVEAFF; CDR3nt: TGTGCCTCTAAAAAGGTTGAAGCTTTCTTT
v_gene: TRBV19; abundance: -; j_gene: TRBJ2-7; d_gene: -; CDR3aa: CASSPELARHEQYF; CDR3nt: TGTGCCAGTAGTCCCGAGCTAGCGAGGCACGAGCAGTACTTC
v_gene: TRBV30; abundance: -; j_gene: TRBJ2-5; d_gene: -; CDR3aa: CAWTGTKETQYF; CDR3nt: TGTGCCTGGACAGGGACGAAAGAGACCCAGTACTTC
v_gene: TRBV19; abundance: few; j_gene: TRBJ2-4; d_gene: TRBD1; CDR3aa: CASSGDRAVAKNIQYF; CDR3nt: TGTGCCAGTAGTGGGGACAGGGCGGTAGCCAAAAACATTCAGTACTTC
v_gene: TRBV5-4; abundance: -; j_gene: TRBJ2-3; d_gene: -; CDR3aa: CASSFNVAVDTQYF; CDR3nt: TGTGCCAGCAGTTTTAATGTAGCAGTAGATACGCAGTATTTT
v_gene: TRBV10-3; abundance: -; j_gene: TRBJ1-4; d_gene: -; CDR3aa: CAISGQGSEKLFF; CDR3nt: TGTGCCATCAGTGGTCAGGGATCTGAAAAACTGTTTTTT